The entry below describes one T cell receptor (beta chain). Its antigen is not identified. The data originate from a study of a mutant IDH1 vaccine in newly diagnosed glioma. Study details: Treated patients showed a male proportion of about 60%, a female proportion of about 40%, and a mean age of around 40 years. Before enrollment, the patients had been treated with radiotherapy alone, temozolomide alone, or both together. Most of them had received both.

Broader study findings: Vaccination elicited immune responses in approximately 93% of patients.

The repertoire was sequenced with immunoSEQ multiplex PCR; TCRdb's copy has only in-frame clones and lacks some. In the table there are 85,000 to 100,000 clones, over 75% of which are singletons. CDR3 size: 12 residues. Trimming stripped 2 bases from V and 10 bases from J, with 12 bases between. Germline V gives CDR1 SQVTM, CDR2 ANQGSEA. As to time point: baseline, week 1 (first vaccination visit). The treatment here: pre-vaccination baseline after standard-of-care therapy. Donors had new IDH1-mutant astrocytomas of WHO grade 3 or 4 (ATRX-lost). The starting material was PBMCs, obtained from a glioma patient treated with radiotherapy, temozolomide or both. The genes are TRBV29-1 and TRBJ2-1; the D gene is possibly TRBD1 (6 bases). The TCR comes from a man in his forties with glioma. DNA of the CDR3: TGCAGCGTTGAAAAAACAGGGTACGAGCAGTTCTTC. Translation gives CSVEKTGYEQFF.